The clone carrying this T cell receptor (beta chain) was found a few times. What it binds is not known. The data belong to a study of vaccination and CD4 T cells after COVID-19. The study, taken as a whole, reports: A relatively small number of convalescent patients were studied, and no early post-infection timepoints were included.

This CDR3 region has 11 residues. Germline values: CDR1 MDHEN, CDR2 SYDVKM. V gave up 5 bases and J gave up 5 bases, with 6 bases separating them. Noted time point: late sampling 161 to 241 days after vaccination in a few convalescent patients. Described treatment: approximately nine-day PBMC culture with coronavirus spike peptide pools or control peptides (ViraFEST assay). The Oncomine TCR Beta short-read assay sequenced DNA from cultured CD4+ T cells. From the PCR reads, TCRdb called clonotypes with MiXCR, one entry per CDR3 protein. The sample includes some 22,000 distinct CDR3 sequences, about 35% of them seen just once.

V is TRBV28 and J is TRBJ2-5; no firm D call. This clonotype was sampled from a human donor who had recovered from COVID-19. Sequenced material: CD4+ T cells from blood, cultured in vitro, taken about 7 months after SARS-CoV-2 vaccination. The CDR3 sequence: CASSLRETQYF. As DNA, the CDR3 is TGTGCCAGCAGTCTCCGGGAGACCCAGTACTTC.